The clone carrying this T cell receptor (beta chain) was observed many times. Its specificity is unknown. The sample belongs to a study of T cell repertoires in cytomegalovirus infection. At the level of the study: From public TCR beta signatures came an indication of both CMV infection and matching HLA type.

TCRdb re-called the reads through MiXCR, storing one row per CDR3 protein. The sample comprises around 340,000 distinct CDR3 sequences, 25% to 35% of which are singletons, and roughly 20% rests with the top ten. Trimming shortened V by 2 bases and J by 5 bases, and 7 bases separated the two germline ends. Per the germline V gene, CDR1 is SGHTA and CDR2 is FQGNSA. CDR3 size: 13 residues. Findings of the study overall: Accumulated public TCR beta family frequency recognized individuals carrying CMV together with the relevant HLA.

The receptor's source is a human donor in good health (CMV status not recorded). Some clones in this sample may be carry-over from other donors' samples. This chain links TRBV7-2 with TRBJ1-5, with a weak D call TRBD1 (5 bases). The source material was cultured PBMCs, sampled from culture after CMV antigen stimulation. CDR3 amino acids: CASSLKGDQPQHF. CDR3 DNA: TGTGCCAGCAGCTTAAAAGGGGATCAGCCCCAGCATTTT.